The present T cell receptor (beta chain) was sequenced within a study of vaccination and CD4 T cells after COVID-19. Background on the study: Across the group, participants received two doses of either BNT162b2 or mRNA-1273 vaccine. Post-COVID draws followed diagnosis by a median roughly 99 days (range 35 to 161). Cells received overlapping spike peptides from SARS-CoV-2, HCoV-NL63, HCoV-OC43 and HCoV-229E as stimulation. Cultures acting as controls obtained a CEFX pool, an HIV-1 Nef pool, or no peptide.

The treatment was: roughly 10-day PBMC culture with coronavirus spike peptide pools or control peptides (ViraFEST assay). Details on this clonotype: Its specificity is unknown.

The Oncomine TCR Beta short-read assay sequenced DNA from cultured CD4+ T cells. TCRdb processed the PCR reads anew with MiXCR; each CDR3 protein has one entry. The table includes about 7,800 distinct CDR3 sequences, roughly 50% detected once. This sequence was found in a human donor who had recovered from COVID-19. The sample consisted of CD4+ T cells from blood, cultured in vitro.

In nucleotides, the CDR3 is TGTGCCAGCAGTCCCAGGGGTCGGGACTACGAGCAGTACTTC. Its protein is CASSPRGRDYEQYF. This chain joins TRBV7-9 and TRBJ2-7, with D possibly being TRBD1 (6 bases). The CDR3 runs 14 residues. V lost 6 bases to trimming and J lost 3 bases, with 15 bases between them. CDR1 and CDR2 (germline): SEHNR, FQNEAQ (reference sequence).